This TCR beta chain was captured in a study of T cells after posttransplantation cyclophosphamide. Study-level points and caveats: Tissue-infiltrating T cells from skin or gut overlapped little with blood T cells.

Trimming took 5 bases from V and 4 from J; bases not matched to a gene: 3. Germline-derived CDR1 and CDR2 are SGHTA and FQGNSA. There are 15 residues in the CDR3. Comment on this clone: The antigen is undetermined.

Methotrexate plus calcineurin inhibitor accompanied controls' myeloablative marrow transplants; sampling was 1 year later. Clones were read by immunoSEQ multiplex PCR, and TCRdb kept only the in-frame ones, dropping some. This table has 15,000 to 18,000 clones, roughly 83% appearing once. The chain combines TRBV7-2 with TRBJ1-3; 12 nucleotides line up with TRBD1. This specimen was PBMCs, taken less than 400 days after allogeneic stem cell transplant with calcineurin inhibitor and methotrexate. This receptor was taken from a male patient aged 18-29 years who received an allogeneic stem cell transplant from a related donor, was CMV-positive, and had no GVHD. Some T cells may have originated in the graft donor. The CDR3 protein is CASSGDRGRGNTIYF. The CDR3 DNA sequence: TGTGCCAGCAGCGGGGACAGGGGGCGCGGAAACACCATATATTTT.